The present T cell receptor beta chain was sequenced within a study of shared clonotypes between healthy human individuals. The overall study: Per donor, three plates held CD4 naive cells, three held CD4 memory, two held CD8 naive and one held CD8 memory. Findings of the study overall: Few donors restricted represented genetic and exposure-history diversity.

About this clone itself: Its matching antigen is unknown.

CD45RO-negative, CCR7-positively selected cells formed the naive CD8 fraction, excluding terminally differentiated effector memory CD45RA+ cells. Germline CDR1 and CDR2: SGHRS and YFSETQ. This CDR3 is built from 16 residues. Trimming pared 4 bases from V and 0 bases from J, leaving 15 bases between. For each subset, genomic DNA was distributed in equal portions over several immunoSEQ plates. Profiling relied on immunoSEQ multiplex PCR, and the TCRdb table lists in-frame clones only, not all of them. The sample shows around 1.9 million clones, 80% to 95% of them seen only once. The chain has TRBV5-1 and TRBJ2-3; D remains unclear. This TCR derives from a man aged 18 to 35 in good health. Some clones in this sample may be carry-over from other donors' samples. The sample was naive CD8+ T cells from PBMCs. The CDR3 sequence is CASSPNPYSSTDTQYF. CDR3 nucleotides: TGCGCCAGCAGCCCGAACCCATACTCTAGCACAGATACGCAGTATTTT.